Listed below are T cell receptor beta chains from one sample, sequenced in a study of CD8+ T cells in alopecia areata. Sequencing used immunoSEQ multiplex PCR; TCRdb keeps in-frame clones, though not all of them. This table has about 180,000 clones, 51% appearing once. Here the sequenced sample was CD8+ T cells sorted from blood, taken at roughly week 53, from a patient treated with tofacitinib. The receptor source for this set is a human donor with alopecia areata. Each CDR3 is given with its conserved first and last residue. Each record gives: V gene, CDR3 protein.

TRBV30	CAWSVWDSTEAFF
TRBV18	CASSPRDTGSYNEQFF
TRBV11-2	CASSFFSGAGAQETQYF
TRBV7-3	CASSLSPGGYYNEQFF
TRBV5-6	CASSRGLLSNQPQHF
TRBV5-6	CASSLDVVTSYEQYF
TRBV7-9	CASTRPPGEEQYF
TRBV7-2	CASSLAGSSYEQYF
TRBV27	CASSHGGPNQPQHF
TRBV7-8	CASSLLNYEQYF
TRBV30	CAWSVLAYDEKLFF
TRBV13	CASSFSRGLHEQYF
TRBV6-5	CASTPSGNGNQPQHF
TRBV27	CASSSGAVPANEQFF